A selection of T cell receptor beta chains follows, all from one sample in a study of T cell changes during pregnancy in multiple sclerosis. Sequenced by immunoSEQ multiplex PCR; TCRdb stores in-frame clones only, minus some. Of about 55,000 clones listed, about 90% are singletons. Source: CD4+ T cells from peripheral blood mononuclear cells, taken in the first trimester of pregnancy. Receptor source: a female donor with multiple sclerosis, enrolled in a pregnancy study. CDR3s leave out the opening cysteine and the closing phenylalanine or tryptophan. Fields, in order: V gene, CDR3 protein.

TRBV9 ASSVAGGEGTYEQY
TRBV15 ATSRDVGGQGPEAF
TRBV7-3 ASSTSTDTQY
TRBV10-3 AIREDRGRTNYGYT
TRBV30 AWIPGHRIGRNTGELF
TRBV7-3 ASSLLAGEYQETQY
TRBV10-3 AISATGERQPQH
TRBV4-1 ASRGTGVRNIQY
TRBV7-3 ASSPTSGSSNEQF
TRBV2 ASSPLSGLALNNEQF
TRBV5-1 ASSPSGGGNTEAF
TRBV2 ASSRQTEQY
TRBV27 ASRSQEGSSPYEQY
TRBV9 ASSIREGTGGVRDEQF
TRBV30 AWSRDSSYEQY
TRBV19 ASSLPGQGPPREAF
TRBV9 ASSVSPGDQPQH
TRBV5-1 ASSLLGLAGVPYNEQF
TRBV28 ASTPAAANTGELF
TRBV5-4 ASSLPGGRSEQY
TRBV4-3 ASSHGDRGLGNTIY
TRBV7-2 ASSLRTGGINYGYT
TRBV5-4 ASSLATGGSYNEQF
TRBV7-9 ASRWGENTEAF
TRBV28 ASTRQGSYEQY
TRBV6-1 ASSEWGGLGNQPQH
TRBV9 ASSASTGGDEKLF
TRBV5-6 ASRRFGGMETQY
TRBV10-3 AIRDSSYNEQF
TRBV16 ASSPRLAGGQETQY
TRBV28 ASSPLVRTYNEQF
TRBV19 ASSSDRTGTEAF
TRBV2 ASRSSGSPGELF
TRBV5-4 ASRVAGTRDYNEQF
TRBV5-1 ASSLETNTDTQY
TRBV29-1 SVDETGISKAVYGYT
TRBV5-1 ASSLVGSEAF
TRBV18 ASSAGPSAGNQPQH
TRBV4-1 ASSQIERADTQY
TRBV11-2 ASSPRAGGMVYEQY
TRBV6-1 ASRGQGSLETQY
TRBV7-2 ASSPVNQPQH
TRBV7-2 ASSLEAGPGYGYT
TRBV2 ASLMSGNTEAF
TRBV9 ASSVDRLNTEAF
TRBV6-5 ASKGQSNEKLF
TRBV11-3 ASSLGQGENTEAF
TRBV5-4 ASSQGLAGDVEQF
TRBV10-3 AISETPPGNSNQPQH
TRBV19 ASLEGAAAGELF
TRBV4-2 ASSQARLNGEKLF
TRBV10-2 ASRYRAGLAGGPRTGELF
TRBV21-1 ASSGTGGNT
TRBV30 AWRGPSSRGNEQF
TRBV6-1 ASSPGQGDYEQY
TRBV27 ASSSRRDTYSNQPQH
TRBV6-6 ASSFQTTTYNEQF